This TCR beta chain was identified in a study of blood T cell repertoires in COVID-19. The overall study: The study drew acute and convalescent COVID-19 samples from the United States, Italy and Spain. The analysed material was cDNA or gDNA that came from T cells, B-cell-depleted T cells, or PBMCs.

This clone was seen once. CDR3 length equals 13 residues. From germline, CDR1 is GTSNPN and CDR2 SVGIG (reference sequence). As handled by the study authors: Reference gene primer amplification gave estimated nucleated cell counts. The method was immunoSEQ multiplex PCR; TCRdb's version includes in-frame clones alone and lacks a portion of them. The V and J calls and clone size were taken over from that table, and D and trimming were inferred from the DNA. The sample lists 200,000 to 250,000 clones; around four fifths were seen once. The rearrangement joins TRBV30 to TRBJ1-2, with D unclear. The TCR sequence derives from a man aged 25-45 years with active or convalescent COVID-19. The sample comprised peripheral blood. The CDR3 DNA follows: TGTGCTTCTGACCCGGGAATGCTGCATGGCTACACCTTC. Its translation: CASDPGMLHGYTF.